This TCR beta chain came from a study of blood T cell repertoires in COVID-19. Across the whole study: Italy, Spain and the United States were the sources of the convalescent and acute COVID-19 samples. From T cells, B-cell-depleted T cells, or PBMCs came the material, which was cDNA or gDNA.

Produced via immunoSEQ multiplex PCR; TCRdb's table is partial and in-frame only. In the table there are around 50,000 clones, around 80% of which are singletons. Trimming removed 1 base at V and 6 bases at J, with 7 bases between. The germline V gene has CDR1 SGHAT and CDR2 FQNNGV. The CDR3 covers 13 residues. The specimen sequenced was peripheral blood. The gene calls are TRBV11-2 and TRBJ2-1, with D maybe TRBD2 (5 bases). This TCR derives from a woman aged 80 or older with acute or convalescent COVID-19. This chain's CDR3 is CASSLAGVNEQFF. As DNA, the CDR3 is TGTGCCAGCAGCTTAGCCGGGGTCAATGAGCAGTTCTTC. Filled out from reference TRBV11-2 and TRBJ2-1, the complete variable domain reads EAGVAQSPRYKIIEKRQSVAFWCNPISGHATLYWYQQILGQGPKLLIQFQNNGVVDDSQLPKDRFSAERLKGVDSTLKIQPAKLEDSAVYLCASSLAGVNEQFFGPGTRLTVL.